Each of the 26 T cell receptor beta chains below was sequenced from the same sample in a study of T-cell memory formation after mild COVID-19 (dated by TCRdb to about 2021). Libraries were constructed by 5' RACE. Sequencer: Illumina NovaSeq 6000. TCRdb applied fastp at Q25 and MiXCR to the public reads, then kept only in-frame beta chains. Merged by CDR3 protein, the rows form single entries marked with the most common genes and DNA. This sample comprises roughly 250,000 distinct CDR3 sequences, approximately 15% of them detected only once. More than 20% of the sample is taken by the ten largest. Material for sequencing was PBMCs or a T cell subset sorted from them (not recorded which). These receptors were collected from a man aged 18 to 35 who had mild COVID-19 (a few samples of this study predate the infection). The sample titles of this study are shuffled in the database, so cell type and time point are left out; the donor was told from shared clones.

This clonotype was seen more than once but under ten times. This rearrangement joins TRBV7-2 to TRBJ2-5, with a possible D match to TRBD1 (6 bases). The CDR3 length is 14 residues. The V gene lost 2 bases and the J gene lost 5 bases, with 12 bases spanning the gap. Per germline, CDR1 SGHTA and CDR2 FQGNSA. CDR3 protein: CASSLQGRLETQYF. The CDR3 coding sequence is TGTGCCAGCAGCTTACAGGGGCGGTTGGAGACCCAGTACTTC.

V and J are TRBV10-3 and TRBJ1-2, with D unclear. Germline V gives CDR1 ENHRY, CDR2 SYGVKD. The CDR3 contains 13 residues. V lost 6 bases and J lost 0, with 8 bases in between. The CDR3 nucleotides are TGTGCCATCAGGCCAGATCCTAACTATGGCTACACCTTC. It yields the protein CAIRPDPNYGYTF.

This clonotype was counted between two and nine times. V and J are TRBV7-9 and TRBJ2-5; D is perhaps TRBD1 or TRBD2 (5 bases each). Trimming removed 6 bases from V and 2 bases from J, with 13 bases in between. Looked up from germline, CDR1 is SEHNR and CDR2 is FQNEAQ (reference sequence). The CDR3 totals 14 residues. CDR3 DNA sequence: TGTGCCAGCAGGGCCGGGGACCCACAAGAGACCCAGTACTTC. This translates into CASRAGDPQETQYF.

The V call is TRBV6-2 or TRBV6-3, the J call TRBJ2-2; 8 bases line up with TRBD2. Germline lookup yields CDR1 MNHEY and CDR2 SVGEGT. This CDR3 spans 13 amino acids. V dropped 5 bases and J dropped 9; count of bases not matched to a gene: 5. The CDR3 region has the DNA TGTGCCAGCAGTCCCGGGGGGGTCCGGGAGCTGTTTTTT. The encoded protein is CASSPGGVRELFF.

This clonotype occurred many times. The chain uses TRBV5-1 and TRBJ2-4, with D uncertain. V lost 0 bases, J lost 7 bases, and 11 bases lay in between. This CDR3 spans 14 amino acids. Germline values: CDR1 SGHRS, CDR2 YFSETQ. Here the CDR3 DNA reads TGCGCCAGCAGCTTGGAGACCCCTCAGAACATTCAGTACTTC. Protein sequence: CASSLETPQNIQYF.

V and J are TRBV7-2 and TRBJ2-3, with D possibly being TRBD1 (6 bases). CDR1 is SGHTA, CDR2 FQGNSA, per germline. CDR3 size: 14 residues. Trimming stripped 5 bases from V and 3 bases from J, with 12 bases between. The CDR3 loop reads CASSPTGYTDTQYF. In DNA form, the CDR3 reads TGTGCCAGCAGCCCAACAGGGTATACAGATACGCAGTATTTT.

This clonotype has a single count. V usage is TRBV7-9 and J usage is TRBJ2-3; maybe TRBD2 (7 bases). V dropped 5 bases and J dropped 5 bases, with 14 bases sitting between them. CDR3 size: 14 residues. The V gene's germline CDR1 is SEHNR and CDR2 FQNEAQ (reference sequence). The CDR3 nucleotides read TGTGCCAGCAGCCAAGGGAGGGGGAGAGATACGCAGTATTTT. This codes for CASSQGRGRDTQYF.

This clonotype was counted between two and nine times. The rearrangement links TRBV6-6 to TRBJ2-7, with D hard to call. This CDR3 is built from 15 residues. Germline loops: CDR1 MNHNY, CDR2 SVGAGI (reference sequence). V lost 0 bases to trimming and J lost 5 bases, with 14 bases between them. This chain's CDR3 is CASSYSREGGHEQYF. DNA of the CDR3: TGTGCCAGCAGTTACTCGAGAGAAGGCGGTCACGAGCAGTACTTC.

The CDR3 loop reads CASSEPPGQATYEQYV. The CDR3 nucleotides read TGTGCCAGCAGTGAACCCCCTGGACAGGCCACCTACGAGCAGTACGTC. The chain joins TRBV6-5 to TRBJ2-7; 7 bases fit TRBD1. This CDR3 has 16 amino acids. J gave up 2 bases and V 5 bases, and 12 bases lay outside the gene matches. Per the germline V gene, CDR1 is MNHEY and CDR2 is SVGAGI.

The chain joins TRBV4-2 to TRBJ1-1; no clear D gene. The CDR3 totals 13 residues. The V and J ends lost 1 base and 4 bases respectively, with 7 bases between them. Germline V gene sequence: CDR1 LGHNA, CDR2 YNFKEQ. Here the CDR3 reads CASSQVGFTEAFF. The CDR3 nucleotides are TGTGCCAGCAGCCAAGTAGGGTTCACTGAAGCTTTCTTT.

V and J are TRBV29-1 and TRBJ2-5; D call uncertain. V was cut by 3 bases and J by 5 bases, with 13 bases left in between. CDR1 SQVTM and CDR2 ANQGSEA come from the germline V gene. There are 13 residues in the CDR3. CDR3 sequence reads: CSVDGPLSETQYF. The CDR3 bases are TGCAGCGTTGACGGGCCCTTGTCGGAGACCCAGTACTTC.

The chain has TRBV28 and TRBJ1-2; no clear D. The CDR3 spans 12 residues. Trimming shortened V by 3 bases and J by 4 bases, and 6 bases separated the two germline ends. CDR1 is MDHEN, CDR2 SYDVKM, per germline. CDR3 coding DNA: TGTGCCAGCAGTTTGTCGGCCTATGGCTACACCTTC. It yields the protein CASSLSAYGYTF.

The chain is built from TRBV5-4 and TRBJ2-2; 9 nucleotides align to TRBD1. V was pared by 4 bases and J by 6 bases, with 4 bases of the junction left unmatched. Germline V CDR1 and CDR2: SGHNT, YYREEE (reference sequence). The CDR3 has 14 residues. The CDR3 reads CASSGQGKAGELFF. In DNA, the CDR3 is TGTGCCAGCAGCGGACAGGGGAAGGCCGGGGAGCTGTTTTTT.

V gene TRBV5-1 combines with J gene TRBJ1-5; D unclear. The CDR3 spans 15 residues. V lost 4 bases and J 1 base, leaving 12 bases between the germline ends. Germline CDR1 and CDR2: SGHRS and YFSETQ. The DNA for the CDR3 is TGCGCCAGCAGCCTCAATCCGGGCAGCAATCAGCCCCAGCATTTT. Its protein product is CASSLNPGSNQPQHF. The whole variable domain, remainder taken from reference TRBV5-1 and TRBJ1-5, is KAGVTQTPRYLIKTRGQQVTLSCSPISGHRSVSWYQQTPGQGLQFLFEYFSETQRNKGNFPGRFSGRQFSNSRSEMNVSTLELGDSALYLCASSLNPGSNQPQHFGDGTRLSIL.

In its sample, this clonotype was seen a few times. This chain joins TRBV15 and TRBJ1-2; the D is unclear. V lost 7 bases, J lost 1 base, and 7 bases lay in between. The CDR3 consists of 12 residues. Germline lookup yields CDR1 LNHNV and CDR2 YYDKDF (reference sequence). CDR3 bases: TGTGCCACCACCGGGAATAACTATGGCTACACCTTC. Its translation: CATTGNNYGYTF.

The sample holds a few counts of this clonotype. V and J are TRBV9 and TRBJ2-2; 8 nucleotides agree with TRBD2. Germline loops: CDR1 SGDLS, CDR2 YYNGEE. This CDR3 region has 18 residues. J gave up 7 bases and V 0 bases, and 14 bases lay outside the gene matches. CDR3 coding DNA: TGTGCCAGCAGCGTAGCCCCCAGTCGGGGGGGGGCGTACGGGGAGCTGTTTTTT. It yields the protein CASSVAPSRGGAYGELFF.

The rearrangement joins TRBV20-1 to TRBJ2-3; TRBD1 is a possible D gene (7 bases). Germline loops: CDR1 DFQATT, CDR2 SNEGSKA (reference sequence). Trimming pared 4 bases from V and 2 bases from J, leaving 16 bases between. This CDR3 spans 15 amino acids. CDR3 nucleotide sequence: TGCAGTGCTACCCAGGGGGGCCCCAACACAGATACGCAGTATTTT. Encoded protein: CSATQGGPNTDTQYF.

This chain uses TRBV7-2 with TRBJ2-2, with D possibly matching TRBD2 (5 bases). This CDR3 region has 15 residues. With 5 bases removed from V and 4 bases from J, the gap between germline ends came to 14 bases. Germline CDR1 and CDR2: SGHTA and FQGNSA. CDR3 amino acids: CASSRTPAGTGELFF. In DNA, the CDR3 is TGTGCCAGCAGCCGAACCCCGGCGGGCACCGGGGAGCTGTTTTTT.

The CDR3: CASSLGVRGVETQYF. In DNA form, the CDR3 reads TGTGCCAGCAGCTTAGGGGTCAGGGGGGTTGAGACCCAGTACTTC. The rearrangement links TRBV7-8 to TRBJ2-5, with D perhaps matching TRBD1 (7 bases). Trimming cost V 1 base and J 5 bases, with 14 bases left between them. This CDR3 has 15 residues. Germline CDR1 and CDR2: SGHVS and FQNEAQ.

This clonotype was detected only a few times. The gene calls are TRBV28 and TRBJ1-2; D is undetermined. The germline CDR1 and CDR2 sequences are MDHEN and SYDVKM. There are 12 residues in the CDR3. V was trimmed by 5 bases and J by 3 bases, leaving 7 bases between them. The CDR3: CASSPLYYGYTF. CDR3 DNA sequence: TGTGCCAGCAGTCCCCTCTACTATGGCTACACCTTC.

This clonotype was observed a few times. The V and J genes are TRBV20-1 and TRBJ2-4; TRBD1 might be the D (5 bases). The CDR3 length is 13 residues. Germline-derived CDR1 and CDR2 are DFQATT and SNEGSKA (reference sequence). Trimming cost V 0 bases and J 7 bases, with 10 bases left between them. CDR3 loop: CSARDRVGNIQYF. The CDR3 nucleotides are TGCAGTGCTAGAGACAGGGTGGGGAACATTCAGTACTTC.

CDR3 nucleotides: TGTGCCAGCAGTTTCCCAGGGGGTGGCTACACCTTC. Amino acid sequence: CASSFPGGGYTF. The genes are TRBV27 and TRBJ1-2, with TRBD1 identical over 7 bases. V shed 3 bases and J 7 bases; nucleotides not matched to a gene: 2. The CDR3 consists of 12 residues. Germline CDR1 is MNHEY and CDR2 is SMNVEV (reference sequence).

V and J are TRBV18 and TRBJ1-6, with 8 positions matching TRBD1. CDR1 KGHSH and CDR2 LQKENI come from the germline V gene. The ends lost 5 bases at V and 3 bases at J; junction bases unmatched: 0. This CDR3 comprises 14 residues. The CDR3 DNA reads TGTGCCAGCTCAGGGACAGGCTATAATTCACCCCTCCACTTT. This encodes CASSGTGYNSPLHF.

A few counts support this clonotype. J is TRBJ2-3 and V is TRBV6-5; tentatively, D is TRBD2 (5 bases). Germline-derived CDR1 and CDR2 are MNHEY and SVGAGI. V was cut by 4 bases and J by 5 bases, with 16 bases left in between. The CDR3 has 15 residues. In nucleotides, the CDR3 is TGTGCCAGCAGTTTTTGGACGGAAGAGGGAGATACGCAGTATTTT. Translation gives CASSFWTEEGDTQYF.

This clonotype was detected a few times. The V call is TRBV4-1, the J call TRBJ2-7; 8 bases are a match to TRBD2. CDR3 length: 14 residues. Germline CDR1 reads MGHRA; CDR2 reads YSYEKL. With V trimmed by 0 bases and J by 4 bases, 2 bases remained unmatched. This CDR3 is CASSQEAGAYEQYF. CDR3 DNA sequence: TGCGCCAGCAGCCAAGAAGCGGGGGCATACGAGCAGTACTTC.

Here the CDR3 DNA reads TGTGCCAGCAGTCACACCTCCCCCCGCAACGTCCTGACTTTC. Encoded protein: CASSHTSPRNVLTF. The chain employs TRBV11-2 and TRBJ2-6; D call uncertain. Germline V CDR1 and CDR2: SGHAT, FQNNGV. Trimming left V 6 bases short and J 9 bases short, with 15 bases between. There are 14 residues in the CDR3.